The 23 T cell receptor beta chains below come from one sample, sequenced in a study of regulatory T cells in long-lasting Graves disease. Stated time point: newly diagnosed GD, antithyroid drugs for less than 3 months. PBMCs were the source of the RNA used for TCR sequencing. According to the study, TCR beta libraries were built with iRepertoire HTBI primers and CDR3-region Arm-PCR. From the multiplex PCR reads, TCRdb called clonotypes with MiXCR, one entry per CDR3 protein. The data show approximately 210,000 distinct CDR3 sequences, with around 16% seen just once and around 20% held by the top ten. The sample consisted of peripheral blood mononuclear cells (PBMCs), taken at new diagnosis, from a patient treated with antithyroid drugs. These receptor sequences come from a female donor with Graves disease.

This clonotype was detected ten times or more. The genes are TRBV11-3 and TRBJ2-5; 10 bases line up with TRBD2. This CDR3 spans 16 amino acids. Germline assignment: CDR1 SGHNT and CDR2 YENEEA. V trimming: 1 base; J trimming: 4 bases; junction bases outside the gene matches: 6. Here the CDR3 reads CASSLGSASGRETQYF. The CDR3, as DNA: TGTGCCAGCAGCTTAGGAAGTGCTAGCGGGAGAGAGACCCAGTACTTC.

The chain joins TRBV4-3 to TRBJ2-1; 8 positions match TRBD2. The V and J ends lost 0 bases and 2 bases, in that order; junction bases with no gene match: 9. The CDR3 has 18 amino acids. Germline CDR1 LGHNA, CDR2 YSLEER. As DNA, the CDR3 is TGCGCCAGCAGCCAAGATCCCGGGGCGGGAGGACCCTACAATGAGCAGTTCTTC. This gives the protein CASSQDPGAGGPYNEQFF.

This clonotype was recorded many times. This chain links TRBV2 with TRBJ1-1; D gene uncertain. V shed 5 bases and J shed 8 bases, with 9 bases lying between them. There are 11 residues in the CDR3. Looked up from germline, CDR1 is SNHLY and CDR2 is FYNNEI. CDR3 residues: CASSQWSEAFF. DNA of the CDR3: TGTGCCAGCAGTCAGTGGTCCGAAGCTTTCTTT.

Worth noting for this clonotype: A much larger clone differs from this one at a single base, so this may be a read error. The chain joins TRBV4-1 to TRBJ2-7; D possibly corresponds to TRBD2 (5 bases). The germline V gene has CDR1 MGHRA and CDR2 YSYEKL. This CDR3 has 14 residues. The CDR3 DNA follows: TGCGCCAGCAGCCCCCCAGACTACCTAGGTGAGCAGTGCTTC. It yields the protein CASSPPDYLGEQCF.

This clonotype was recorded many times. The V and J genes are TRBV30 and TRBJ1-2; the D gene is possibly TRBD1 (6 bases). The CDR3 spans 13 residues. Per the germline V gene, CDR1 is GTSNPN and CDR2 is SVGIG (reference sequence). V lost 2 bases and J lost 8, with 15 bases in between. The CDR3 sequence: CAWSSLQGTGYTF. CDR3 in DNA: TGTGCCTGGAGTTCTCTTCAGGGGACCGGCTACACCTTC. The full variable domain, in which reference TRBV30 and TRBJ1-2 provide the parts outside the CDR3, is SQTIHQWPATLVQPVGSPLSLECTVEGTSNPNLYWYRQAAGRGLQLLFYSVGIGQISSEVPQNLSASRPQDRQFILSSKKLLLSDSGFYLCAWSSLQGTGYTFGSGTRLTVV.

This clonotype was counted many times. The chain carries TRBV24-1 and TRBJ2-1; either TRBD1 or TRBD2 may fit D (5 bases each). The V gene lost 2 bases and the J gene lost 5 bases, with 15 bases spanning the gap. The CDR3 totals 16 residues. Per germline, CDR1 KGHDR and CDR2 SFDVKD. Written as DNA, the CDR3 is TGTGCCACCAGTGATTCGTTGGCAGGGACGAACAATGAGCAGTTCTTC. This gives the protein CATSDSLAGTNNEQFF.

The chain joins TRBV12-3 or TRBV12-4 to TRBJ2-3; D may match TRBD1 or TRBD2 (5 bases each). The CDR3 length is 16 residues. Trimming stripped 5 bases from V and 2 bases from J, with 17 bases between. In DNA form, the CDR3 reads TGTGCCAGCAGTCCCCGGGACGGATTAGCCACAGATACGCAGTATTTT. Protein: CASSPRDGLATDTQYF.

This clonotype was detected many times. The V and J genes are TRBV18 and TRBJ2-7; 8 bases align to TRBD1. Trimming removed 6 bases from V and 2 bases from J; junction bases left unmatched: 3. Germline V gene lookup returns CDR1 KGHSH and CDR2 LQKENI. The CDR3 has 13 residues. CDR3 nucleotide sequence: TGTGCCAGCTCGACAGGGGAAGCCTACGAGCAGTACTTC. This gives the protein CASSTGEAYEQYF. Full variable domain (missing parts from reference TRBV18 and TRBJ2-7): NAGVMQNPRHLVRRRGQEARLRCSPMKGHSHVYWYRQLPEEGLKFMVYLQKENIIDESGMPKERFSAEFPKEGPSILRIQQVVRGDSAAYFCASSTGEAYEQYFGPGTRLTVT.

This clonotype was picked up many times. The chain has TRBV4-1 and TRBJ2-7; TRBD1 matches 11 bases. The junction had 0 bases not matched to a gene; V was cut back by 0 bases and J by 2 bases. CDR3 length: 15 residues. Germline assignment: CDR1 MGHRA and CDR2 YSYEKL. This chain's CDR3 is CASSQEGQGAYEQYF. The CDR3 nucleotides read TGCGCCAGCAGCCAAGAGGGACAGGGGGCCTACGAGCAGTACTTC.

As for this clonotype: This sequence may be a read error, since a much larger clone differs from it by one base. This chain's CDR3 is CASSHREDTKAFF. CDR3 nucleotide sequence: TGTGCCAGTAGTCACAGGGAGGACACTAAAGCTTTCTTT. This rearrangement joins TRBV19 to TRBJ1-1, with a tentative D call TRBD1 (6 bases). The CDR3 is made up of 13 amino acids. Germline-derived CDR1 and CDR2 are LNHDA and SQIVND (reference sequence).

Notes on this clonotype: A far larger clone is a single base away, which makes a read error likely. V and J are TRBV7-9 and TRBJ2-7; D might be TRBD2 (5 bases). Trimming pared 0 bases from V and 2 bases from J, leaving 11 bases between. Germline V CDR1 and CDR2: SEHNR, FQNEAQ (reference sequence). This CDR3 comprises 15 residues. The CDR3 is CASSLAGEGPYEQYF. The CDR3 DNA reads TGTGCCAGCAGCTTAGCGGGAGAAGGTCCCTACGAGCAGTACTTC.

This clonotype was recorded many times. The genes are TRBV19 and TRBJ1-1; D ambiguous. V was clipped by 8 bases and J by 0 bases, with 10 bases between them. Germline V lookup: CDR1 LNHDA, CDR2 SQIVND (reference sequence). The CDR3 runs to 13 residues. This CDR3 reads CASGQNMNTEAFF. DNA for the CDR3: TGTGCCAGTGGGCAGAACATGAACACTGAAGCTTTCTTT.

This clonotype was counted at least ten times. The V gene is TRBV12-3 or TRBV12-4, the J gene TRBJ1-4; D possibly corresponds to TRBD1 (6 bases). This CDR3 contains 15 residues. The ends were cut back, 7 bases at V and 3 bases at J, with 15 bases in the middle. The CDR3: CASTIGGSANEKLFF. The CDR3 DNA reads as TGTGCCAGCACCATAGGGGGTTCCGCTAATGAAAAACTGTTTTTT.

The table lists this clonotype with many counts. J is TRBJ2-2 and V is TRBV12-3 or TRBV12-4; D gene uncertain. CDR3 length: 14 residues. V was cut by 4 bases and J by 5 bases, with 11 bases left in between. In DNA form, the CDR3 reads TGTGCCAGCAGTTCTAAGATAGGAACCGGGGAGCTGTTTTTT. Its translation: CASSSKIGTGELFF.

This clonotype was recorded at least ten times. CDR3 sequence reads: CASSRGQGGAEAFF. Written as DNA, the CDR3 is TGTGCCAGCAGCCGCGGACAGGGGGGAGCTGAAGCTTTCTTT. V gene TRBV5-6 combines with J gene TRBJ1-1, with 10 positions matching TRBD1. The CDR3 length is 14 residues. The germline V gene has CDR1 SGHDT and CDR2 YYEEEE. Losses at the gene ends were 4 bases for V and 6 bases for J; bases not matched to a gene: 6.

This clonotype came up many times. The chain is built from TRBV6-1 and TRBJ2-3; 8 bases are shared with TRBD2. The CDR3 extends over 18 amino acids. Trimming took 5 bases from V and 3 from J; bases not matched to a gene: 16. From germline, CDR1 is MNHNS and CDR2 SASEGT. CDR3 bases: TGTGCCAGCAGTCCCCCCTCCGGGGGGGCGCAGTTGACAGATACGCAGTATTTT. Translated: CASSPPSGGAQLTDTQYF.

This clonotype was counted ten times or more. The rearrangement uses TRBV7-2 and TRBJ2-3, with TRBD2 matching over 13 bases. Looked up from germline, CDR1 is SGHTA and CDR2 is FQGNSA. V trimming: 5 bases; J trimming: 4 bases; junction bases outside the gene matches: 6. The CDR3 totals 16 residues. Here the CDR3 DNA reads TGTGCCAGCAGCGGAGGACTAGCGGGAGCCCCAGATACGCAGTATTTT. It specifies CASSGGLAGAPDTQYF.

This clonotype was counted between two and nine times. A read error may explain this, as a much larger clone is one base away. CDR3 protein: CASSPRRAQETQYF. For the CDR3, the DNA is TGTGCCAGCTCACCCAGACGTGCTCAAGAGACCCAGTACTTC. The rearrangement uses TRBV18 and TRBJ2-5, with D unresolved. Germline CDR1 is KGHSH and CDR2 is LQKENI. V was pared by 3 bases and J by 2 bases, with 10 bases between. The CDR3 is 14 amino acids.

This clonotype was found many times. The V gene is TRBV6-1, the J gene TRBJ1-1, with D uncertain. Germline V gene sequence: CDR1 MNHNS, CDR2 SASEGT. V dropped 0 bases and J dropped 3 bases, with 11 bases sitting between them. CDR3 length: 15 amino acids. This CDR3 is CASSEAGGIYTEAFF. CDR3 sequence (DNA): TGTGCCAGCAGTGAAGCCGGTGGGATTTACACTGAAGCTTTCTTT.

The rearrangement links TRBV5-6 to TRBJ1-2, with a weak D call TRBD1 (6 bases). Looked up from germline, CDR1 is SGHDT and CDR2 is YYEEEE. Trimming stripped 0 bases from V and 4 bases from J, with 16 bases between. CDR3 size: 16 residues. CDR3 sequence: CASSLGGGSGGYGYTF. The CDR3 coding sequence is TGTGCCAGCAGCTTGGGGGGGGGCAGCGGTGGCTATGGCTACACCTTC.

V gene TRBV10-3 combines with J gene TRBJ2-3; weak D call: TRBD1 (6 bases). Germline V gives CDR1 ENHRY, CDR2 SYGVKD. Trimming shortened V by 2 bases and J by 3 bases, and 9 bases separated the two germline ends. The CDR3 is 14 amino acids. The CDR3 DNA follows: TGTGCCATCAGTGAGCCAGGGGCGACAGATACGCAGTATTTT. Protein product: CAISEPGATDTQYF.

Ten or more counts support this clonotype. The chain links TRBV28 to TRBJ2-7; D is possibly TRBD1 (6 bases). The germline CDR1 and CDR2 sequences are MDHEN and SYDVKM. V lost 5 bases to trimming and J lost 6 bases, with 11 bases between them. The CDR3 extends over 12 amino acids. CDR3 nucleotide sequence: TGTGCCAGCAGTCCCACCAGGGGCGAGCAGTACTTC. It yields the protein CASSPTRGEQYF.

This clonotype was detected ten times or more. The chain combines TRBV15 with TRBJ2-7, with D possibly matching TRBD1 (6 bases). CDR1 and CDR2 from the germline V gene are LNHNV and YYDKDF (reference sequence). The CDR3 length is 14 residues. Trimming took off 2 bases at V and 3 bases at J, with 11 bases between the two ends. CDR3: CATSRLGQHYEQYF. In DNA, the CDR3 is TGTGCCACCAGCAGACTCGGACAGCACTACGAGCAGTACTTC.